This is a list of T cell receptor beta chains from one sample in a study of OX40 agonist ivuxolimab in advanced cancers. Data came from immunoSEQ multiplex PCR; TCRdb stores just in-frame clones and leaves some out. The table shows approximately 99,000 clones, with roughly 95% occurring only once. The specimen comprised CD4+ or CD8+ T cells sorted from blood, sampled in a trial of the OX40 agonist ivuxolimab. The source of these receptors is an adult with an advanced solid tumor such as melanoma, head and neck, liver or kidney cancer. CDR3s include the opening cysteine and the closing phenylalanine or tryptophan. The D gene is left open where the match is weak. Clone size appears in some rows only: once, few, many, or a class for an expanded clone.

d_call j_call clone_size v_call cdr3_length cdr3_nt cdr3_aa
- TRBJ1-5 - TRBV19 15 TGTGCCAGTAGTGGCGAGATTCATGGCAATCAGCCCCAGCATTTT CASSGEIHGNQPQHF
- TRBJ2-7 - TRBV6-5 13 TGTGCCAGCAGTTACGGGACCAACTACGAGCAGTACTTC CASSYGTNYEQYF
- TRBJ1-6 - TRBV19 14 TGTGCCAGTAGTCCATCCGGATCCGGTTCACCCCTCCACTTT CASSPSGSGSPLHF
TRBD2 TRBJ2-3 - TRBV30 15 TGTGCCTGGAGCGGACTAGCGGCTAGCACAGATACGCAGTATTTT CAWSGLAASTDTQYF
- TRBJ2-7 - TRBV28 12 TGTGCCACCCACAGCCAGGGTAAAGAGCAGTACTTC CATHSQGKEQYF
- TRBJ1-6 - TRBV28 15 TGTGCCAGCAGTTACGGGACGCCCTATAATTCACCCCTCCACTTT CASSYGTPYNSPLHF
- TRBJ1-5 once TRBV9 14 TGTGCCAGCAGCTTGGGACCGGGGAATAGGCCCCAGCATTTT CASSLGPGNRPQHF
TRBD1 TRBJ2-5 - TRBV5-6 17 TGTGCCAGCAGCTTGGCCCACAGGGGACAATTCCAAGAGACCCAGTACTTC CASSLAHRGQFQETQYF
- TRBJ2-7 - TRBV7-7 13 TGTGCTAGCAGCTTAGCAGGGGCCCACGAGCAGTACTTC CASSLAGAHEQYF
- TRBJ1-1 - TRBV5-4 15 TGTGCCAGCAGCATGGGGGCAGGGTCGAACACTGAAGCTTTCTTT CASSMGAGSNTEAFF
TRBD2 TRBJ2-2 - TRBV5-1 16 TGCGCCAGCAGCTTGCTGACTAGCGTTAACACCGGGGAGCTGTTTTTT CASSLLTSVNTGELFF
- TRBJ2-7 - TRBV29-1 12 TGCAGCGTTGTTCTTCGTAGCTACGAGCAGTACTTC CSVVLRSYEQYF
- TRBJ2-3 - TRBV5-4 15 TGTGCCAGCAGCTTGGGCGGGGTTAGCACAGATACGCAGTATTTT CASSLGGVSTDTQYF
TRBD1 TRBJ1-3 once TRBV6-5 14 TGTGCCAGCAGGGGGACAGGGGCTGGAAACACCATATATTTT CASRGTGAGNTIYF
- TRBJ1-1 - TRBV6-6 11 TGTGCCAGCACGGACAGACTTCAAGCTTTCTTT CASTDRLQAFF
TRBD2 TRBJ2-5 - TRBV4-2 17 TGTGCCAGCAGCCAAGCCGCTAGCGGGAGATATCAAGAGACCCAGTACTTC CASSQAASGRYQETQYF
- TRBJ1-1 - TRBV10-3 15 TGTGCCATCAGGACGGTAGTTGGGGTGAACACTGAAGCTTTCTTT CAIRTVVGVNTEAFF
- TRBJ1-4 once TRBV19 14 TGTGCCAGTATAGGGACAACCCGGATTGAAAAACTGTTTTTT CASIGTTRIEKLFF
- TRBJ1-3 - TRBV6-6 14 TGTGCCAGCAGTTTTCAGGGAGCTGGAAACACCATATATTTT CASSFQGAGNTIYF
- TRBJ1-4 - TRBV7-9 14 TGTGCCGGAGATACAGGGACATTTGGTGAAAAACTGTTTTTT CAGDTGTFGEKLFF
TRBD2 TRBJ2-1 - TRBV4-3 19 TGCGCCAGCAGCCAAGAGAGGGCTAGCGGGGGGCCAAGGGACAATGAGCAGTTCTTC CASSQERASGGPRDNEQFF
- TRBJ2-2 - TRBV7-2 15 TGTGCCAGCAGCTTGCGGGCTAAGAACACCGGGGAGCTGTTTTTT CASSLRAKNTGELFF
- TRBJ2-3 - TRBV5-6 13 TGTGCCAGCAGTGGGGCAAGGGTAGATACGCAGTATTTT CASSGARVDTQYF
- TRBJ2-3 - TRBV19 12 TGTGCCAGTAGTCCCCCGGTGGATACGCAGTATTTT CASSPPVDTQYF
- TRBJ2-7 once TRBV6-6 13 TGTGCCAGCAGCGGGGCCTATTCCTACGAGCAGTACTTC CASSGAYSYEQYF
- TRBJ1-1 - TRBV18 14 TGTGCCAGCTCACCACTGGACGGGAACACTGAAGCTTTCTTT CASSPLDGNTEAFF
- TRBJ1-1 - TRBV6-6 12 TGTGCCAGCATAAGCGGGGGGGCGCAAGCTTTCTTT CASISGGAQAFF
TRBD1 TRBJ1-3 - TRBV5-1 14 TGCGCCAGCAGCCCGGGGACAGAAGGAAACACCATATATTTT CASSPGTEGNTIYF
- TRBJ1-2 - TRBV19 12 TGTGCCAGTAGTATGCAAGGTGGGAACTACACCTTC CASSMQGGNYTF
TRBD2 TRBJ2-1 - TRBV10-3 13 TGTGCCATCAGTCGGGAGGACGGGAATGAGCAGTTCTTC CAISREDGNEQFF
TRBD1 TRBJ2-7 - TRBV7-6 15 TGTGCCAGCAGCTTAGTAGACAGGGGGGGCTACGAGCAGTACTTC CASSLVDRGGYEQYF
- TRBJ2-7 - TRBV9 14 TGTGCCAGCAGCGTAGAAGGTGACACCTACGAGCAGTACTTC CASSVEGDTYEQYF
- TRBJ2-5 - TRBV28 15 TGTGCCAGCAGGCGTGAGGGGGACTTTAGAGAGACCCAGTACTTC CASRREGDFRETQYF
- TRBJ2-2 - TRBV5-4 14 TGTGCCAGCAGACATACAGAGAACACCGGGGAGCTGTTTTTT CASRHTENTGELFF
- TRBJ1-6 - TRBV10-3 14 TGTGCCATCAGTGAGTATGAGTTGAAGTCACCCCTCCACTTT CAISEYELKSPLHF
- TRBJ1-5 - TRBV6-6 15 TGTGCCAGCAGTTACGGGCCGTTTAGCAATCAGCCCCAGCATTTT CASSYGPFSNQPQHF
TRBD1 TRBJ1-6 - TRBV27 19 TGTGCCAGCAGTTTCCGTCGGACAGGGCTTACCTCCTATAATTCACCCCTCCACTTT CASSFRRTGLTSYNSPLHF
- TRBJ1-2 - TRBV7-8 13 TGTGCCAGCAGCCCCCTCCCGGGCTATGGCTACACCTTC CASSPLPGYGYTF
- TRBJ2-1 - TRBV28 14 TGTGCCAGCGTCTCCGGAGGGCCCCTCAATGAGCAGTTCTTC CASVSGGPLNEQFF
TRBD1 TRBJ1-2 - TRBV13 13 TGTGCCAGCAGCGTCGGGACAGGGAGTGGCTACACCTTC CASSVGTGSGYTF
TRBD1 TRBJ2-2 - TRBV11-3 16 TGTGCCAGCAGCTCCATTACAGGGGGATCTACCGGGGAGCTGTTTTTT CASSSITGGSTGELFF
TRBD1 TRBJ2-7 - TRBV6-5 15 TGTGCCAGCAGTTACGTGCCGGGACAGGGCCACGAGCAGTACTTC CASSYVPGQGHEQYF
- TRBJ2-1 - TRBV30 14 TGTGCCTGGAGTGTGGGGGGCCCAGGGGACAAGCAGTTCTTC CAWSVGGPGDKQFF
TRBD1 TRBJ1-6 - TRBV9 19 TGTGCCAGCAGCCCCGGGACAGGGGGCTCCCTTACCTATAATTCACCCCTCCACTTT CASSPGTGGSLTYNSPLHF
TRBD1 TRBJ1-2 - TRBV5-1 14 TGCGCCAGCAGCCCCAGGACAGGGGACTATGGCTACACCTTC CASSPRTGDYGYTF
- TRBJ1-1 - TRBV28 13 TGTGCCAGCAGTTCGGGACAACTCACTGAAGCTTTCTTT CASSSGQLTEAFF
TRBD1 TRBJ1-4 - TRBV7-2 15 TGTGCCAGCAGCCCTTCGCAGACAGGGGGAGGAAAACTGTTTTTT CASSPSQTGGGKLFF